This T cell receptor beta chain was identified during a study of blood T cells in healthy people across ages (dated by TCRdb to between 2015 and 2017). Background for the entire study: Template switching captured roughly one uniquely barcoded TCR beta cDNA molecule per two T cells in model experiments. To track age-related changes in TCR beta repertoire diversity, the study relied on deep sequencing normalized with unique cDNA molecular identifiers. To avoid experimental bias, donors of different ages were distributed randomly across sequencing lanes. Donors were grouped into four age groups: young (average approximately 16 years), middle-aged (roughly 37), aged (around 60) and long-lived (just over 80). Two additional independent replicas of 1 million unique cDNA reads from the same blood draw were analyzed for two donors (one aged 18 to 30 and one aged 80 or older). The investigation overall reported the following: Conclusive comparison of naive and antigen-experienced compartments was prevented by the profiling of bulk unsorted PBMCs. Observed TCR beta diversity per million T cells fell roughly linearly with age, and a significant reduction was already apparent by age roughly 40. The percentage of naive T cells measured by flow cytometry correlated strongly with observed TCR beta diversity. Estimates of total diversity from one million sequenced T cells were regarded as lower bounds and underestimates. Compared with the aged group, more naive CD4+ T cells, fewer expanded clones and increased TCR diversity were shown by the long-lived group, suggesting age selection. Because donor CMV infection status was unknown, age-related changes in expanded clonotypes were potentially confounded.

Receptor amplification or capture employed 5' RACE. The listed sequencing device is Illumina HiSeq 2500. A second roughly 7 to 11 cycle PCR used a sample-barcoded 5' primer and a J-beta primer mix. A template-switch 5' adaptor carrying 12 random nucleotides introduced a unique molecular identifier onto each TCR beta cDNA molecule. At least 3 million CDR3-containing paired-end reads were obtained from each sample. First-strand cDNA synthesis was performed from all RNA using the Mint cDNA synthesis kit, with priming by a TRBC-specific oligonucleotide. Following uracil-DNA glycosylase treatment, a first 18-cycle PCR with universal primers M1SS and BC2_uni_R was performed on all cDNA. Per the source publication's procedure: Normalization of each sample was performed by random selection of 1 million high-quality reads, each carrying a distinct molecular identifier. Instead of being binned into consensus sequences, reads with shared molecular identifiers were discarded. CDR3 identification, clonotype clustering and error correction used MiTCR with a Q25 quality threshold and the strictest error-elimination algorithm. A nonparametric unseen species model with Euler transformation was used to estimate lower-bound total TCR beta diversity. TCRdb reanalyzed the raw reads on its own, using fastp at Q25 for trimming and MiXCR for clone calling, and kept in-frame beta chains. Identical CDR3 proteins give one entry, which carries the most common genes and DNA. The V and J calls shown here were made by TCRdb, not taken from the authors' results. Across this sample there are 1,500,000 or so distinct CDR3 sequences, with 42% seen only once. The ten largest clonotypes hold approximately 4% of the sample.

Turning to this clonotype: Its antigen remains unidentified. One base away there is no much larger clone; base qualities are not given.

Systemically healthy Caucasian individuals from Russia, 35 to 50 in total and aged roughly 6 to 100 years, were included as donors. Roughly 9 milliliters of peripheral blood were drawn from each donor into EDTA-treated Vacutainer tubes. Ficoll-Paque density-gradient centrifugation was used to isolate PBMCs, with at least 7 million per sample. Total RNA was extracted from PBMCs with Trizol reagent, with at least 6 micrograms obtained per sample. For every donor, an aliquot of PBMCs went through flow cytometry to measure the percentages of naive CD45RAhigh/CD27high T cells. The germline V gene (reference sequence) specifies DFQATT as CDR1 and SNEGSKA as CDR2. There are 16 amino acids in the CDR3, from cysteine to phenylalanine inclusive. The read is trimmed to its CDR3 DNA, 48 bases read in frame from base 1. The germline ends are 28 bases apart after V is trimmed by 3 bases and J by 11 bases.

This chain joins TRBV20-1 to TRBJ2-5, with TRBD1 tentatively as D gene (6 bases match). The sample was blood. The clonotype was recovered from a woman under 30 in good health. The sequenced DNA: TGCAGTGCTAGTCAGGGGCCACCGATGGGGGATATGGAGCAGTACTTC. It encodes CSASQGPPMGDMEQYF.